These 13 T cell receptor beta chains originate from one sample sequenced in a study of cytomegalovirus exposure and HLA in healthy donors. The PCR was carried out with 60 Vbeta primers and 13 Jbeta primers. Libraries were prepared by immunoSEQ multiplex PCR; TCRdb keeps only in-frame clonotypes and omits some of them. The data contain approximately 190,000 clones, about 70% of them singletons. Sequencing was done on a sample of PBMCs. These receptors originate from a woman aged 30 to 39 in good health and CMV-seronegative.

The V and J genes are TRBV27 and TRBJ2-1; a possible D gene is TRBD2 (6 bases). Germline assignment: CDR1 MNHEY and CDR2 SMNVEV (reference sequence). V gave up 6 bases and J gave up 2 bases, with 14 bases separating them. The CDR3 is made up of 15 amino acids. The CDR3 bases are TGTGCCAGCAGCCTCACAGGAGGGGCCTACAATGAGCAGTTCTTC. This encodes CASSLTGGAYNEQFF.

This chain connects TRBV5-3 to TRBJ2-1; possible D gene TRBD2, 6 bases. TRBV5-3 is an ORF, with its function uncertain. V was cut by 3 bases and J by 7 bases, with 23 bases left in between. This CDR3 has 17 residues. CDR3 sequence (DNA): TGTGCCAGAAGCTCACCCCGGGATAGCGGTACTGGAAATGAGCAGTTCTTC. The encoded protein is CARSSPRDSGTGNEQFF.

The chain links TRBV7-2 to TRBJ1-2; D perhaps matches TRBD1 (5 bases). The CDR3 loop spans 15 amino acids. From germline, CDR1 is SGHTA and CDR2 FQGNSA. V lost 5 bases and J lost 2, with 15 bases in between. The DNA for the CDR3 is TGTGCCAGCAGCGATCGGACACTTTCGAACTATGGCTACACCTTC. As protein: CASSDRTLSNYGYTF.

V gene TRBV27 combines with J gene TRBJ1-2; D might be TRBD1 (6 bases). The CDR3 is 14 amino acids. V lost 0 bases, J lost 5 bases, and 10 bases lay in between. Germline V CDR1 and CDR2: MNHEY, SMNVEV (reference sequence). CDR3 in amino acids: CASSLSGQWYGYTF. CDR3 bases: TGTGCCAGCAGTTTATCAGGACAGTGGTATGGCTACACCTTC.

In this sample, this clone turned up a few times. The chain uses TRBV21-1 and TRBJ1-2. TRBV21-1 is a recognized pseudogene. This CDR3 has 17 amino acids. The CDR3 protein is CASSKPPRWRGRGGYTF. The CDR3 DNA reads TGTGCCAGCAGCAAACCTCCTAGATGGAGGGGCCGTGGGGGCTACACCTTC.

The gene calls are TRBV6-1 and TRBJ2-1, with 12 bases aligning to TRBD2. CDR1 is MNHNS and CDR2 is SASEGT in the germline V gene. Germline trimming cut 0 bases from V and 9 bases from J; bases unmatched to any gene: 3. CDR3 size: 15 residues. CDR3 sequence: CASSEAPSGGGEQFF. CDR3 DNA sequence: TGTGCCAGCAGTGAAGCGCCTAGCGGGGGGGGTGAGCAGTTCTTC.

This rearrangement joins TRBV7-3 to TRBJ2-2; 8 bases align to TRBD2. The CDR3 is made up of 15 amino acids. The germline V gene has CDR1 SGHTA and CDR2 FQGTGA. With 4 bases clipped from V and 7 bases from J, the junction kept 8 bases outside the gene matches. The DNA of the CDR3 is TGTGCCAGCAGCTCGGGACTAGGGAAAGGCGGGGAGCTGTTTTTT. Encoded protein: CASSSGLGKGGELFF.

The chain's CDR3 is CASRPGTAITYEQYF. CDR3 coding DNA: TGTGCCAGTAGACCTGGGACAGCGATAACCTACGAGCAGTACTTC. The rearrangement links TRBV19 to TRBJ2-7; TRBD1 matches at 7 bases. The CDR3 covers 15 residues. The ends lost 6 bases at V and 2 bases at J; junction bases unmatched: 10. The germline gives CDR1 LNHDA, CDR2 SQIVND (reference sequence).

The chain is built from TRBV9 and TRBJ2-3; tentatively, D is TRBD2 (6 bases). Trimming removed 1 base from V and 1 base from J, with 25 bases in between. Germline V lookup: CDR1 SGDLS, CDR2 YYNGEE. This CDR3 comprises 20 residues. The CDR3 DNA reads TGTGCCAGCAGCGTAAGAGGGATTGGGGCTAGCGAATGGGGCACAGATACGCAGTATTTT. Translating it yields CASSVRGIGASEWGTDTQYF.

The rearrangement links TRBV5-1 to TRBJ2-7; 10 nucleotides match TRBD1. In germline, CDR1 is SGHRS, CDR2 YFSETQ. This CDR3 has 16 amino acids. V lost 3 bases and J lost 0; bases outside the gene matches: 6. The CDR3 loop reads CASSYLDRGSSYEQYF. In DNA, the CDR3 is TGCGCCAGCAGCTACTTGGACAGGGGGAGCTCCTACGAGCAGTACTTC.

The CDR3 spells CSARPGLAAYNEQFF. The CDR3 bases are TGCAGCGCCCGTCCGGGACTAGCAGCCTACAATGAGCAGTTCTTC. The chain employs TRBV29-1 and TRBJ2-1, with 9 bases matching TRBD2. V was clipped by 7 bases and J by 2 bases; unmatched bases: 9. The CDR3 loop spans 15 amino acids. Germline lookup yields CDR1 SQVTM and CDR2 ANQGSEA.

The chain recombines TRBV7-3 with TRBJ2-5; TRBD1 matches at 7 bases. The ends lost 5 bases at V and 2 bases at J; junction bases unmatched: 8. The germline CDR1 and CDR2 sequences are SGHTA and FQGTGA. The CDR3 totals 15 residues. CDR3 sequence (DNA): TGTGCCAGCAGCATAGGAGACAGGGCACAAGAGACCCAGTACTTC. As protein: CASSIGDRAQETQYF.

The sample holds a few counts of this clone. CDR3 sequence reads: CASSVEVGSSGNTIYF. Here the CDR3 DNA reads TGTGCCAGCAGCGTAGAAGTCGGGAGCTCTGGAAACACCATATATTTT. This rearrangement joins TRBV9 to TRBJ1-3, with unresolved D. With 0 bases removed from V and 0 bases from J, the gap between germline ends came to 10 bases. This CDR3 spans 16 amino acids. From germline, CDR1 is SGDLS and CDR2 YYNGEE.